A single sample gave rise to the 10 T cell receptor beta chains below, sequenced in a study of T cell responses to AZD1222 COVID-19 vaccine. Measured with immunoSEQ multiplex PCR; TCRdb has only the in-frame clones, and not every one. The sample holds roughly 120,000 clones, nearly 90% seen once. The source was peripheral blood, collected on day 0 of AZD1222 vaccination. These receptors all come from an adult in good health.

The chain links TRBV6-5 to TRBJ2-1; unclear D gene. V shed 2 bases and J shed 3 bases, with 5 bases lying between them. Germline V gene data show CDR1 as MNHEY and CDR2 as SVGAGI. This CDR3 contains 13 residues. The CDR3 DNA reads TGTGCCAGCAGTTACACGCTCTACAATGAGCAGTTCTTC. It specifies CASSYTLYNEQFF.

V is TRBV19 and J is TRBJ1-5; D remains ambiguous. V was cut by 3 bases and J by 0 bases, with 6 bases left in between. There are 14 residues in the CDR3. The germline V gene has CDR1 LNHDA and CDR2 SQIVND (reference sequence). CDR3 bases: TGTGCCAGTAGTATCATTTATAGCAATCAGCCCCAGCATTTT. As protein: CASSIIYSNQPQHF.

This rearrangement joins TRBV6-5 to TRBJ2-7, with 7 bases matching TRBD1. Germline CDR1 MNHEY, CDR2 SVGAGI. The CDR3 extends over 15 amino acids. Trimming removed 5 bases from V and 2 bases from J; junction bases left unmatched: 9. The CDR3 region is CASSPLGQATYEQYF. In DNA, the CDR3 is TGTGCCAGCAGTCCGCTAGGACAGGCAACCTACGAGCAGTACTTC.

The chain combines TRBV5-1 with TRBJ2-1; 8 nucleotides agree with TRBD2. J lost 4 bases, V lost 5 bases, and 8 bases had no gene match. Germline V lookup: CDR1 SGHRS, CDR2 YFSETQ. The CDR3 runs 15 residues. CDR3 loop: CASSPGTRSYNEQFF. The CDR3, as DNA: TGCGCCAGCAGTCCCGGGACTAGATCTTACAATGAGCAGTTCTTC.

CDR3 amino acids: CASSQGQGNTEAFF. In DNA, the CDR3 is TGTGCCAGCTCCCAGGGACAGGGGAACACTGAAGCTTTCTTT. This sequence joins TRBV18 and TRBJ1-1, with 9 bases aligning to TRBD1. Germline CDR1 and CDR2: KGHSH and LQKENI. This CDR3 is built from 14 residues. V gave up 6 bases and J gave up 1 base; unmatched junction bases: 3.

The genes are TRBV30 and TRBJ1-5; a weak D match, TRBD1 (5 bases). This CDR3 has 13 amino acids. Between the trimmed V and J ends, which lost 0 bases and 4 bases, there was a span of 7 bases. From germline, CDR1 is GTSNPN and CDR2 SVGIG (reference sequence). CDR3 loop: CAWSVGGNQPQHF. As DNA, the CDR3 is TGTGCCTGGAGTGTTGGGGGAAATCAGCCCCAGCATTTT.

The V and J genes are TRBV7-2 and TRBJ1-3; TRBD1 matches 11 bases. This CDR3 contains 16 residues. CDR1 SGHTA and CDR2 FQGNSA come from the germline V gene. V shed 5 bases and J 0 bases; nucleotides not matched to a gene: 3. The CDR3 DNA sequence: TGTGCCAGCAGCACGGACAGGGGGCTCTCTGGAAACACCATATATTTT. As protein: CASSTDRGLSGNTIYF.

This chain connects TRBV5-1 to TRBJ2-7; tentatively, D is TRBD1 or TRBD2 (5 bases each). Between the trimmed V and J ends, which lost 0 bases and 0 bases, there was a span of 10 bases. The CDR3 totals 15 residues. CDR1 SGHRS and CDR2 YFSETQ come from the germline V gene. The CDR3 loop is CASSLGVGPSYEQYF. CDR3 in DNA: TGCGCCAGCAGCTTGGGGGTGGGACCCTCCTACGAGCAGTACTTC.

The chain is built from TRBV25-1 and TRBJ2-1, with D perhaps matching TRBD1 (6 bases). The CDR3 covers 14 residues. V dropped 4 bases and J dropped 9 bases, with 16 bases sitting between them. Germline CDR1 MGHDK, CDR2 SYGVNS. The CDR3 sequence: CASSALGQLREQFF. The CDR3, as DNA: TGTGCCAGCAGTGCCCTAGGACAGCTTCGTGAGCAGTTCTTC.

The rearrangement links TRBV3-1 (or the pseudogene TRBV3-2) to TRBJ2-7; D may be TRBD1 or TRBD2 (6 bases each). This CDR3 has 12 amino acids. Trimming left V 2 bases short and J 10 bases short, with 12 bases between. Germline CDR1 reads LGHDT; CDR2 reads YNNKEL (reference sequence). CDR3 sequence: CASSQSGGGQYF. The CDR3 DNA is TGTGCCAGCAGCCAATCCGGGGGCGGACAGTACTTC.